These 16 T cell receptor beta chains originate from one sample sequenced in a study of Tregs in tolerant kidney transplant recipients. TCRdb keeps only in-frame clones here, not all; method: immunoSEQ multiplex PCR. Found here are about 48,000 clones; the top ten clones hold roughly 0.8%. This specimen was CD4+ T cells from blood, taken before the transplant. Every receptor here comes from a human donor who received a combined kidney and bone marrow transplant.

As to this clone: Read data end 3 residues before the CDR3 end; the end is taken from the germline J gene. The chain is built from TRBV5-1 and TRBJ1-1; the match to TRBD1 covers 7 bases. Germline lookup yields CDR1 SGHRS and CDR2 YFSETQ. CDR3 length: 11 residues. CDR3 bases read: TGCGCCAGCTTAGGGGACAGCAAA. It is translated as CASLGDSK. The whole CDR3 reads CASLGDSKAFF.

Turning to this clone: Read data end 3 residues before the CDR3 end; the end is taken from the germline J gene. The V call is TRBV7-8, the J call TRBJ2-5; possibly TRBD2 for D (5 bases). Germline V gene data show CDR1 as SGHVS and CDR2 as FQNEAQ. The CDR3 has 14 residues. The V end lost 5 bases, the J end lost 1 base, and 11 bases lay between the germline ends. The CDR3 DNA, read in part, is TGTGCCAGCAGCGGATGGCGGGCCCAAGAGACC. Residues: CASSGWRAQET. The full CDR3 protein reads CASSGWRAQETQYF. Full variable domain (remainder filled in from reference TRBV7-8 and TRBJ2-5): GAGVSQSPRYKVAKRGQDVALRCDPISGHVSLFWYQQALGQGPEFLTYFQNEAQLDKSGLPSDRFFAERPEGSVSTLKIQRTQQEDSAVYLCASSGWRAQETQYFGPGTRLLVL.

Comment on this clone: The missing CDR3 end, 3 residues past where the read stops, is filled in from the germline J gene. This rearrangement joins TRBV7-2 to TRBJ1-2, with TRBD1 matching 9 bases. Trimming at V came to 4 bases and at J to 5 bases, leaving 2 bases not matched to a gene. This CDR3 is built from 13 residues. Germline values: CDR1 SGHTA, CDR2 FQGNSA. This CDR3 reads CASSSTGGYGYTF. CDR3 bases read: TGTGCCAGCAGCTCGACAGGGGGTTATGGC.

As to this clone: Read sequence stops 3 residues before the CDR3 end, and the germline J gene provides the missing end. V is TRBV7-9 and J is TRBJ1-1; 8 positions match TRBD1. Germline V lookup: CDR1 SEHNR, CDR2 FQNEAQ (reference sequence). The CDR3 is 15 amino acids. J lost 5 bases, V lost 1 base, and 6 bases had no gene match. The CDR3 region is CASSLGTGFKTEAFF. CDR3 DNA, as far as it was read: TGTGCCAGCAGCTTAGGGACAGGGTTCAAAACTGAA.

CDR3 sequence reads: CASSIVGQPQHF. The covered CDR3 bases are TGTGCCAGTAGTATAGTAGGGCAGCCC. The chain combines TRBV19 with TRBJ1-5; the D is unclear. The CDR3 end is not reached by the read, which stops 3 residues before it; the germline J gene fills it in. The V gene's germline CDR1 is LNHDA and CDR2 SQIVND (reference sequence). This CDR3 region has 12 residues. V was pared by 1 base and J by 7 bases, with 5 bases between.

The sequenced CDR3 bases are TGCGCCAGCAGTCCAGGACAGGGCGGTTCACCC. Encoded protein: CASSPGQGGSP. The full CDR3 protein reads CASSPGQGGSPLHF. The chain is built from TRBV5-1 and TRBJ1-6, with TRBD1 matching over 8 bases. The read terminates 3 residues ahead of where the CDR3 ends, so the germline J gene completes it. CDR3 size: 14 residues. The V gene end was trimmed by 5 bases and the J gene end by 9 bases; junction bases not matched to a gene: 7. Germline V gene data show CDR1 as SGHRS and CDR2 as YFSETQ.

Incomplete CDR3 DNA: TGCAGCGTTGAAACAGGGTACTCTGGAAACACC. Its translation: CSVETGYSGNT. In full, the CDR3 reads CSVETGYSGNTIYF. The chain carries TRBV29-1 and TRBJ1-3, with a tentative D call TRBD1 (6 bases). The read comes to an end 3 residues before the CDR3 does, leaving the germline J gene to fill in the end. V shed 2 bases and J shed 0 bases, with 8 bases lying between them. Germline V gene lookup returns CDR1 SQVTM and CDR2 ANQGSEA. The CDR3 spans 14 residues.

Points on this clone: With the read ending 3 residues before the CDR3 end, the germline J gene is used to fill in that end. This rearrangement joins TRBV23-1 to TRBJ2-7; no clear D gene. TRBV23-1 is reported as an ORF; its role is uncertain. Deletions cut 2 bases from V and 1 base from J, with 12 bases between. The CDR3 is made up of 15 amino acids. CDR3 bases read: TGCGCCAGCAGTCAAGGAAGGGTCCAATCCTACGAG. This encodes CASSQGRVQSYE. The complete CDR3 reads CASSQGRVQSYEQYF.

Remarks on this clone: The sequenced fragment ends 3 residues before the CDR3 boundary, so the rest is inferred from the germline J gene. The genes are TRBV7-6 and TRBJ1-1, with TRBD1 as a possible D gene (6 bases). Germline-derived CDR1 and CDR2 are SGHVS and FNYEAQ. V gave up 10 bases and J gave up 2 bases, with 17 bases separating them. CDR3 length equals 14 residues. Here the CDR3 reads CANPGGGLNTEAFF. The CDR3 DNA, read in part, is TGTGCCAACCCTGGGGGGGGCCTCAACACTGAA.

With respect to this clone: The sequence runs out 3 residues before the end of the CDR3; the remainder is reconstructed from the germline J gene. The chain recombines TRBV19 with TRBJ2-5; D is perhaps TRBD1 (5 bases). From germline, CDR1 is LNHDA and CDR2 SQIVND (reference sequence). Trimming removed 0 bases from V and 3 bases from J, with 11 bases in between. CDR3 length: 15 residues. The CDR3 bases that were read are TGTGCCAGTAGTATAGATAGCCCAGGGAAAGAGACC. It codes for CASSIDSPGKET. The whole CDR3 reads CASSIDSPGKETQYF.

With respect to this clone: The read stops 3 residues short of the end of the CDR3; the missing end is completed from the germline J gene. The V gene is TRBV7-2, the J gene TRBJ1-5; unclear D gene. With 5 bases removed from V and 0 bases from J, the gap between germline ends came to 8 bases. Germline V gives CDR1 SGHTA, CDR2 FQGNSA. The CDR3 runs 14 residues. This CDR3 is CASSPGVSNQPQHF. The DNA read from the CDR3 is TGTGCCAGCAGCCCCGGGGTTAGCAATCAGCCC.

Of note for this clone: The read gets to within 3 residues of the CDR3 end, and the germline J gene fills in the rest. The gene calls are TRBV6-1 and TRBJ1-2; 7 nucleotides match TRBD1. Trimming at V came to 0 bases and at J to 6 bases, leaving 7 bases not matched to a gene. The length of the CDR3 is 15 residues. Germline values: CDR1 MNHNS, CDR2 SASEGT. The sequenced part of the CDR3 DNA is TGTGCCAGCAGTGAAGCGAACAGGGGATGGGATGGC. Protein sequence: CASSEANRGWDG. The CDR3 reads in full as CASSEANRGWDGYTF.

About this clone itself: From the germline J gene comes the end of the CDR3, since the read stops 3 residues before it. The chain links TRBV18 to TRBJ1-5; 9 bases line up with TRBD1. From germline, CDR1 is KGHSH and CDR2 LQKENI. The CDR3 extends over 17 amino acids. After removal of 3 bases from V and 4 bases from J, the junction contained 10 bases not matched to a gene. The CDR3 reads CASSPRKGQGVNQPQHF. The sequenced part of the CDR3 DNA is TGTGCCAGCTCACCTAGAAAGGGACAGGGAGTAAATCAGCCC.

Remarks on this clone: The CDR3 end is not reached by the read, which stops 3 residues before it; the germline J gene fills it in. The chain employs TRBV18 and TRBJ2-2; maybe TRBD2 (6 bases). The CDR3 totals 19 residues. V was cut by 0 bases and J by 4 bases, with 21 bases left in between. The V gene's germline CDR1 is KGHSH and CDR2 LQKENI. Incomplete CDR3 DNA: TGTGCCAGCTCACCACCGGGACCCCTCGGGGACTTCCTCACCGGGGAG. It specifies CASSPPGPLGDFLTGE. The whole CDR3 protein reads CASSPPGPLGDFLTGELFF. Variable domain in full (rest from reference TRBV18 and TRBJ2-2): NAGVMQNPRHLVRRRGQEARLRCSPMKGHSHVYWYRQLPEEGLKFMVYLQKENIIDESGMPKERFSAEFPKEGPSILRIQQVVRGDSAAYFCASSPPGPLGDFLTGELFFGEGSRLTVL.

A note on this clone: Sequencing ends 3 residues short of the CDR3 end; the germline J gene provides the rest. The chain recombines TRBV30 with TRBJ2-7; D perhaps matches TRBD2 (7 bases). CDR3 size: 13 residues. Trimming shortened V by 5 bases and J by 3 bases, and 14 bases separated the two germline ends. In germline, CDR1 is GTSNPN, CDR2 SVGIG (reference sequence). The sequenced CDR3 bases are TGTGCCTGGGGGAGGGGGATTGGCTACGAG. Its protein is CAWGRGIGYE. The whole CDR3 sequence reads CAWGRGIGYEQYF. The complete variable domain, with remaining parts taken from reference TRBV30 and TRBJ2-7, reads SQTIHQWPATLVQPVGSPLSLECTVEGTSNPNLYWYRQAAGRGLQLLFYSVGIGQISSEVPQNLSASRPQDRQFILSSKKLLLSDSGFYLCAWGRGIGYEQYFGPGTRLTVT.

Of note for this clone: The CDR3 end falls 3 residues outside the read, so it is completed with the germline J gene. Distinct nucleotide sequences in the sample also encode this CDR3. The rearrangement links TRBV19 to TRBJ2-3, with 10 positions matching TRBD2. V was clipped by 6 bases and J by 4 bases; unmatched bases: 10. CDR1 and CDR2 (germline): LNHDA, SQIVND (reference sequence). There are 16 residues in the CDR3. CDR3 DNA, as far as it was read: TGTGCCAGTAGCCTCAGCGGGGGGGGTCCCGCAGATACG. Translated, it gives CASSLSGGGPADT. From start to end, the CDR3 is CASSLSGGGPADTQYF.